Following are 5 T cell receptor beta chains from one sample sequenced in a study of blood T cell repertoires in COVID-19. Only in-frame clones appear in the TCRdb table, and some are missing; sequencing was by immunoSEQ multiplex PCR. The top ten clones hold around 1.1% of a sample with 300,000 or so clones, over 75% of them seen once. The sequencing input was PBMCs or T cells enriched from blood (not recorded which). The receptors here all came from a woman in her 30s who had recovered from COVID-19.

This chain joins TRBV12-3 or TRBV12-4 and TRBJ2-1; no clear D gene. V was cut by 6 bases and J by 6 bases, with 6 bases left in between. CDR3 size: 11 residues. For the CDR3, the DNA is TGTGCCAGCAGCTATATCAATGAGCAGTTCTTC. This translates into CASSYINEQFF.

This clone is a singleton in its sample. The genes are TRBV7-9 and TRBJ2-2, with TRBD1 matching over 10 bases. V trimming: 4 bases; J trimming: 2 bases; junction bases outside the gene matches: 7. The CDR3 sequence is 17 residues long. Germline V lookup: CDR1 SEHNR, CDR2 FQNEAQ (reference sequence). In DNA form, the CDR3 reads TGTGCCAGCAGCTCCACCGGGACAGGGGCCAACACCGGGGAGCTGTTTTTT. It encodes CASSSTGTGANTGELFF.

V usage is TRBV28 and J usage is TRBJ2-7; 11 nucleotides match TRBD1. In germline, CDR1 is MDHEN, CDR2 SYDVKM. Trimming cost V 4 bases and J 6 bases; bases outside gene matches: 11. The CDR3 spans 16 residues. CDR3 loop: CASSSPASGTGGEQYF. CDR3 DNA: TGTGCCAGCAGTTCCCCAGCCTCCGGGACAGGGGGCGAGCAGTACTTC.

The chain carries TRBV7-9 and TRBJ2-5; TRBD1 agrees at 8 bases. There are 13 residues in the CDR3. Trimming at V came to 7 bases and at J to 4 bases, leaving 5 bases not matched to a gene. From germline, CDR1 is SEHNR and CDR2 FQNEAQ (reference sequence). The chain's CDR3 is CASTDRVRETQYF. The DNA for the CDR3 is TGTGCCAGCACGGACAGGGTTCGAGAGACCCAGTACTTC.

This chain connects TRBV4-3 to TRBJ2-7, with 11 bases matching TRBD2. The CDR3 is 15 residues long. CDR1 and CDR2 from the germline V gene are LGHNA and YSLEER. Unmatched junction bases numbered 8, after V lost 5 bases and J lost 5 bases. The CDR3 coding sequence is TGCGCCAGCAGCATGGAAACTAGCGGGAGAAACGAGCAGTACTTC. Encoded protein: CASSMETSGRNEQYF.